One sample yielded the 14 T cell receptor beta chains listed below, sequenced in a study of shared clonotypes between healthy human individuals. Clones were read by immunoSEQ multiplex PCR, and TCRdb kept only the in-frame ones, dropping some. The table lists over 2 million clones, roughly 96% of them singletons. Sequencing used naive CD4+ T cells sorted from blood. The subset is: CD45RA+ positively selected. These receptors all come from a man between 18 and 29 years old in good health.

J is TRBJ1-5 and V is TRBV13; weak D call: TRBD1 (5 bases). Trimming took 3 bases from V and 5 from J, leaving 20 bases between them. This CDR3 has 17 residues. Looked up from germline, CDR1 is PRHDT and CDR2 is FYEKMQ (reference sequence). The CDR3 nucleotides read TGTGCCAGCAGCTTTCCCCGGGGACGAAAGGGGTATCAGCCCCAGCATTTT. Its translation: CASSFPRGRKGYQPQHF. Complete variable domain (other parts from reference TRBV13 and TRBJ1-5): AAGVIQSPRHLIKEKRETATLKCYPIPRHDTVYWYQQGPGQDPQFLISFYEKMQSDKGSIPDRFSAQQFSDYHSELNMSSLELGDSALYFCASSFPRGRKGYQPQHFGDGTRLSIL.

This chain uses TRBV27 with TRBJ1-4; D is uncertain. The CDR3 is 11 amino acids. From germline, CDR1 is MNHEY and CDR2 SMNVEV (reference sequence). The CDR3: CAVKGGEKLFF. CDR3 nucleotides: TGTGCGGTGAAGGGCGGTGAAAAACTGTTTTTT.

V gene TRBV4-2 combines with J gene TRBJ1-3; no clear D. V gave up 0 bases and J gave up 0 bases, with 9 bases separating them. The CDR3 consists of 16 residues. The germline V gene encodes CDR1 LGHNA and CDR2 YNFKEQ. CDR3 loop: CASSQEGSISGNTIYF. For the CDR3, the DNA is TGTGCCAGCAGCCAAGAGGGCAGCATCTCTGGAAACACCATATATTTT.

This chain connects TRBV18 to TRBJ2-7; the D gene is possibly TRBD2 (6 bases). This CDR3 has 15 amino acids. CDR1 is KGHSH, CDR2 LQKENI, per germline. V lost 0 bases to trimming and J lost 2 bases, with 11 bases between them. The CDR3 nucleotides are TGTGCCAGCTCACCACCGGCGGGAACCCCCTACGAGCAGTACTTC. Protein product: CASSPPAGTPYEQYF.

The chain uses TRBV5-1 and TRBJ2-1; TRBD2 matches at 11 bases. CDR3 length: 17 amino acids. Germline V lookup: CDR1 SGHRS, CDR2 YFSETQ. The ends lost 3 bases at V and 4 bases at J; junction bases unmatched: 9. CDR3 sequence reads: CASSSSATSGVYNEQFF. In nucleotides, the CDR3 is TGCGCCAGCAGCTCCAGCGCGACTAGCGGGGTTTACAATGAGCAGTTCTTC.

The CDR3 DNA reads as TGTGCCATCAGTGACTGGGGGGACATAAACACTGAAGCTTTCTTT. As protein: CAISDWGDINTEAFF. J is TRBJ1-1 and V is TRBV10-3, with D possibly TRBD1 on 6 matching bases. This CDR3 region has 15 residues. Deletions cut 3 bases from V and 2 bases from J, with 13 bases between. The germline V gene has CDR1 ENHRY and CDR2 SYGVKD.

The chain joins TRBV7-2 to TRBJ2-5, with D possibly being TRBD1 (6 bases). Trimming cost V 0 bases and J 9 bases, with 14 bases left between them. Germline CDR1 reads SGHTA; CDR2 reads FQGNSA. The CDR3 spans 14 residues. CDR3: CASSLARGSWSQYF. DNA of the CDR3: TGTGCCAGCAGCTTAGCCAGGGGCAGTTGGTCCCAGTACTTC.

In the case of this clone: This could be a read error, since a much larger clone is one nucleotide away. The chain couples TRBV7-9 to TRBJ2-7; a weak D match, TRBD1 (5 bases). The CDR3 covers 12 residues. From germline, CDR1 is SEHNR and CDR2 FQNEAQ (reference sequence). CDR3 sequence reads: CVSREGDYEQYF. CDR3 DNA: TGTGTCAGCAGGGAAGGGGACTACGAGCAGTACTTC. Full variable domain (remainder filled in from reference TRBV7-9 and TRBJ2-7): DTGVSQNPRHKITKRGQNVTFRCDPISEHNRLYWYRQTLGQGPEFLTYFQNEAQLEKSRLLSDRFSAERPKGSFSTLEIQRTEQGDSAMYLCVSREGDYEQYFGPGTRLTVT.

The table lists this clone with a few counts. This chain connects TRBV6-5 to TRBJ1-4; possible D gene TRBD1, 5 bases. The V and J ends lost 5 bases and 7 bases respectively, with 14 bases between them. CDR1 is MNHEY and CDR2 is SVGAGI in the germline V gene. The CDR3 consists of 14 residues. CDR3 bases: TGTGCCAGCAGTCGCCTGGGGGAGGGTGAAAAACTGTTTTTT. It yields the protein CASSRLGEGEKLFF.

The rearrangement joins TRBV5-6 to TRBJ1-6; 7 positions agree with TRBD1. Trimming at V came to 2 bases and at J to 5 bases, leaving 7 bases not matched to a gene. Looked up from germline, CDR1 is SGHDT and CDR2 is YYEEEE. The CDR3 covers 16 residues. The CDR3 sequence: CASSLTTGPNNSPLHF. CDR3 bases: TGTGCCAGCAGCTTAACGACAGGGCCTAATAATTCACCCCTCCACTTT.

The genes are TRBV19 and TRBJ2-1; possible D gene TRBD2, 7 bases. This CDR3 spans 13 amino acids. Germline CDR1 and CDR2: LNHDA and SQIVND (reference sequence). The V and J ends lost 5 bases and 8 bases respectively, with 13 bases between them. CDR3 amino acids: CASSAKGGDEQFF. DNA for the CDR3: TGTGCCAGTAGTGCCAAGGGGGGGGATGAGCAGTTCTTC.

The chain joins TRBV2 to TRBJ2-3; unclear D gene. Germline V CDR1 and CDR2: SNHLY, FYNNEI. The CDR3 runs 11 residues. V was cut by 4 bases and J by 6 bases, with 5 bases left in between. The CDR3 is CASSVWDTQYF. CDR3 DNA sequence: TGTGCCAGCAGTGTATGGGATACGCAGTATTTT.

CDR3 sequence reads: CASSESGSYNEQFF. The CDR3 region has the DNA TGTGCCAGCAGTGAATCTGGGTCCTACAATGAGCAGTTCTTC. J is TRBJ2-1 and V is TRBV6-1, with unresolved D. The CDR3 runs to 14 residues. Germline-derived CDR1 and CDR2 are MNHNS and SASEGT. The V gene lost 2 bases and the J gene lost 1 base, with 6 bases spanning the gap.

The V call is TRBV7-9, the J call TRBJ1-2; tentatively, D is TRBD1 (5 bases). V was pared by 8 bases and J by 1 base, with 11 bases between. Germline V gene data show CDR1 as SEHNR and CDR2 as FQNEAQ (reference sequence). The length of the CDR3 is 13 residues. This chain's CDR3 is CASGGRVNYGYTF. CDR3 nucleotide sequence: TGTGCCAGCGGGGGGAGGGTTAACTATGGCTACACCTTC.